Presented here are 14 T cell receptor beta chains from one specimen sequenced in a study of cytomegalovirus exposure and HLA in healthy donors. PCR amplification relied on 60 Vbeta primers (plus 13 Jbeta primers). Some clones are missing from TCRdb's copy, which holds only in-frame ones; the method was immunoSEQ multiplex PCR. This table has a few hundred thousand clones, nearly 95% appearing once. The sequenced sample consisted of PBMCs. Every receptor here comes from a girl aged 2 to 9 in good health and CMV-seronegative.

This clone has a handful of counts. The chain is built from TRBV4-1 and TRBJ1-4; maybe TRBD1 (6 bases). The CDR3 is 16 amino acids. In germline, CDR1 is MGHRA, CDR2 YSYEKL. Trimming stripped 2 bases from V and 5 bases from J, with 15 bases between. The CDR3 here is CASSQYPGVENEKLFF. CDR3 bases: TGCGCCAGCAGCCAATACCCAGGGGTGGAAAATGAAAAACTGTTTTTT.

The V gene is TRBV6-6, the J gene TRBJ1-5, with D perhaps TRBD1 (5 bases). The germline V and J ends were trimmed by 6 bases and 7 bases, with 22 bases remaining between them. Looked up from germline, CDR1 is MNHNY and CDR2 is SVGAGI (reference sequence). This CDR3 is 16 amino acids long. The DNA of the CDR3 is TGTGCCAGCAGACCCGGGGGGGGTAAAGGAAACCAGCCCCAGCATTTT. Translation gives CASRPGGGKGNQPQHF.

The gene calls are TRBV6-6 and TRBJ1-2, with 9 bases identical to TRBD1. This CDR3 has 14 amino acids. Trimming cost V 2 bases and J 4 bases; bases outside gene matches: 2. Germline CDR1 reads MNHNY; CDR2 reads SVGAGI (reference sequence). The DNA for the CDR3 is TGTGCCAGCAGTTACCCGGGACAGGGCTATGGCTACACCTTC. It encodes CASSYPGQGYGYTF.

The rearrangement uses TRBV27 and TRBJ2-7; the D gene is possibly TRBD2 (7 bases). V was trimmed by 6 bases and J by 3 bases, leaving 21 bases between them. CDR3 size: 16 residues. Germline V gene sequence: CDR1 MNHEY, CDR2 SMNVEV (reference sequence). The CDR3 region has the DNA TGTGCCAGCAGCCCCTGGGAGGGACACGGAATCTACGAGCAGTACTTC. Its translation is CASSPWEGHGIYEQYF.

V usage is TRBV27 and J usage is TRBJ2-5; the D gene is possibly TRBD2 (6 bases). CDR3 length equals 14 residues. Between the trimmed V and J ends, which lost 4 bases and 1 base, there was a span of 10 bases. Germline CDR1 is MNHEY and CDR2 is SMNVEV (reference sequence). CDR3 bases: TGTGCCAGCAGTTCCCCGGGACTCCAAGAGACCCAGTACTTC. Amino acids: CASSSPGLQETQYF.

This clone was seen only once. This chain's CDR3 is CASSPKRVGQLGNTIYF. In nucleotides, the CDR3 is TGTGCCAGCAGCCCAAAGAGGGTGGGACAGCTGGGAAACACCATATATTTT. The chain carries TRBV9 and TRBJ1-3, with TRBD1 matching 7 bases. Germline CDR1 and CDR2: SGDLS and YYNGEE. The CDR3 has 17 amino acids. With 4 bases clipped from V and 4 bases from J, the junction kept 14 bases outside the gene matches.

V usage is TRBV5-5 and J usage is TRBJ1-4, with D perhaps TRBD1 (6 bases). CDR3 length: 14 residues. V lost 2 bases, J lost 7 bases, and 12 bases lay in between. The germline CDR1 and CDR2 sequences are SGHKS and YYEKEE (reference sequence). The CDR3 here is CASSLWGLSEKLFF. The CDR3 nucleotides read TGTGCCAGCAGCTTATGGGGGCTGAGTGAAAAACTGTTTTTT.

The chain uses TRBV28 and TRBJ1-5, with D maybe TRBD1 (6 bases). The CDR3 covers 16 residues. Germline CDR1 reads MDHEN; CDR2 reads SYDVKM. V was trimmed by 4 bases and J by 2 bases, leaving 15 bases between them. CDR3 sequence reads: CASSSYQGLGNQPQHF. CDR3 sequence (DNA): TGTGCCAGCAGTTCCTATCAGGGGCTAGGCAATCAGCCCCAGCATTTT.

The chain combines TRBV5-6 with TRBJ1-2; D remains unclear. The CDR3 has 11 amino acids. V was shortened by 8 bases and J by 8 bases, with 13 bases between the two germline ends. Germline V gene sequence: CDR1 SGHDT, CDR2 YYEEEE. CDR3 protein: CASFEGEGYTF. The DNA of the CDR3 is TGTGCCAGTTTCGAAGGAGAGGGCTACACCTTC.

This chain uses TRBV6-5 with TRBJ1-2; D perhaps matches TRBD1 (6 bases). Germline CDR1 reads MNHEY; CDR2 reads SVGAGI. There are 14 residues in the CDR3. Trimming shortened V by 11 bases and J by 4 bases, and 20 bases separated the two germline ends. In nucleotides, the CDR3 is TGTGCCTCTGGAGGTTACCGAGGGGGCTATGGCTACACCTTC. It translates to CASGGYRGGYGYTF.

To note about this clone: Other DNA sequences of this sample code for an identical CDR3. The V call is TRBV27, the J call TRBJ2-1; TRBD2 agrees at 12 bases. The junction had 0 bases not matched to a gene; V was cut back by 6 bases and J by 6 bases. Germline CDR1 is MNHEY and CDR2 is SMNVEV (reference sequence). The CDR3 has 13 amino acids. This CDR3 reads CASRLAGGNEQFF. The CDR3, as DNA: TGTGCCAGCAGACTAGCGGGGGGCAATGAGCAGTTCTTC.

This chain links TRBV29-1 with TRBJ1-1, with TRBD1 as a possible D gene (5 bases). In germline, CDR1 is SQVTM, CDR2 ANQGSEA. CDR3 size: 14 residues. Trimming pared 2 bases from V and 5 bases from J, leaving 15 bases between. The CDR3 DNA reads as TGCAGCGTTGAATCAGGGCAGGGAGGGACTGAAGCTTTCTTT. It specifies CSVESGQGGTEAFF.

This chain connects TRBV11-2 to TRBJ2-7, with 11 positions matching TRBD2. The length of the CDR3 is 14 residues. The V gene end was trimmed by 5 bases and the J gene end by 4 bases; junction bases not matched to a gene: 4. Germline CDR1 SGHAT, CDR2 FQNNGV. The CDR3 loop reads CASSPTSGGYEQYF. Here the CDR3 DNA reads TGTGCCAGCAGCCCCACTAGCGGGGGATACGAGCAGTACTTC.

The J gene is TRBJ2-7, the V gene TRBV5-6; D is undetermined. V was clipped by 4 bases and J by 0 bases, with 11 bases between them. In germline, CDR1 is SGHDT, CDR2 YYEEEE. The CDR3 has 14 residues. CDR3 sequence (DNA): TGTGCCAGCAGCCCCTGGGCTGTCTCCTACGAGCAGTACTTC. Translated, it gives CASSPWAVSYEQYF.